One sample yielded the 17 T cell receptor beta chains listed below, sequenced in a study of human T cells and chemical hapten exposure. Separate cDNA molecules received unique molecular identifiers, which the library attached to them. TCRdb re-derived calls from the reads in MiXCR, one entry per CDR3 protein. Here the sample spans some 5,200 distinct CDR3 sequences, approximately 59% being singletons. Treatment of the sample: therapeutic diphenylcyclopropenone sensitization with weekly scalp DPC. Here the sequenced sample was whole blood, taken before DPC sensitization or 2, 6, or about 24 weeks after (not recorded which). The receptors come from an adult with alopecia areata. Some clones in this sample may be carry-over from other donors' samples. This table probably holds off-target reads from a library built for another chain.

V gene TRBV20-1 combines with J gene TRBJ2-7, with 7 bases identical to TRBD1. The germline CDR1 and CDR2 sequences are DFQATT and SNEGSKA (reference sequence). Trimming removed 6 bases from V and 2 bases from J; junction bases left unmatched: 10. The CDR3 extends over 14 amino acids. CDR3 sequence: CSAAGTESAYEQYF. The CDR3 DNA sequence: TGCAGTGCCGCCGGGACAGAGTCCGCCTACGAGCAGTACTTC.

The chain employs TRBV19 and TRBJ2-3; D uncertain. Between the trimmed V and J ends, which lost 10 bases and 2 bases, there was a span of 13 bases. The CDR3 is 13 residues long. Germline CDR1 reads LNHDA; CDR2 reads SQIVND (reference sequence). The CDR3 sequence: CATRLLTTDTQYF. CDR3 coding DNA: TGTGCCACCCGCTTGCTCACCACAGATACGCAGTATTTT.

V and J are TRBV7-9 and TRBJ2-7, with D perhaps assigned TRBD1 or TRBD2 (5 bases each). The germline gives CDR1 SEHNR, CDR2 FQNEAQ (reference sequence). Trimming took 0 bases from V and 2 from J, leaving 8 bases between them. CDR3 length: 14 residues. The CDR3 nucleotides read TGTGCCAGCAGCTTAGCGGGGGAAGCCTACGAGCAGTACTTC. This translates into CASSLAGEAYEQYF.

Only a few counts were recorded for this clonotype. V and J are TRBV29-1 and TRBJ2-5; a possible D gene is TRBD2 (6 bases). The germline V gene has CDR1 SQVTM and CDR2 ANQGSEA. The V end lost 6 bases, the J end lost 2 bases, and 19 bases lay between the germline ends. This CDR3 spans 15 amino acids. In DNA form, the CDR3 reads TGCAGCGTCTTTGGATTCCGGGACTTACAAGAGACCCAGTACTTC. Its protein product is CSVFGFRDLQETQYF.

CDR3 nucleotides: TGTGCCAGCACCAAAGAGGGGGATGGCCGGGACGAGCAGTACTTC. Amino acids: CASTKEGDGRDEQYF. The chain links TRBV21-1 to TRBJ2-7; the table assigns TRBD1, which was not confirmed against the DNA. TRBV21-1 is a documented pseudogene. The CDR3 has 15 amino acids.

This chain uses TRBV14 with TRBJ2-3; tentatively, D is TRBD2 (6 bases). Germline V gene data show CDR1 as SGHDN and CDR2 as FVKESK. Trimming stripped 1 base from V and 2 bases from J, with 7 bases between. The CDR3 is 14 amino acids. The chain's CDR3 is CASSQASVTDTQYF. DNA for the CDR3: TGTGCCAGCAGCCAAGCTAGCGTCACAGATACGCAGTATTTT.

This chain connects TRBV6-2 or TRBV6-3 to TRBJ2-5; 12 nucleotides align to TRBD2. The CDR3 spans 17 residues. In germline, CDR1 is MNHEY, CDR2 SVGEGT. Losses at the gene ends were 5 bases for V and 5 bases for J; bases not matched to a gene: 12. CDR3 region: CASSPGKGLAGTETQYF. The CDR3 DNA reads TGTGCCAGCAGTCCTGGTAAAGGACTAGCGGGAACCGAGACCCAGTACTTC.

The rearrangement joins TRBV4-1 to TRBJ2-7; TRBD1 agrees at 10 bases. Looked up from germline, CDR1 is MGHRA and CDR2 is YSYEKL. The J segment lost 3 bases and the V segment lost 4 bases, leaving 6 bases of the junction unmatched. The CDR3 sequence is 15 residues long. CDR3: CASSPGQGGDYEQYF. The CDR3 nucleotides read TGCGCCAGCAGCCCTGGACAGGGGGGAGACTACGAGCAGTACTTC.

The J gene is TRBJ2-3, the V gene TRBV2, with 14 bases identical to TRBD2. Germline values: CDR1 SNHLY, CDR2 FYNNEI. The V and J ends lost 10 bases and 4 bases, in that order; junction bases with no gene match: 4. The CDR3 extends over 14 amino acids. This CDR3 reads CATRGLAGADTQYF. CDR3 nucleotide sequence: TGTGCCACCAGGGGACTAGCGGGAGCAGATACGCAGTATTTT.

The chain is built from TRBV7-8 and TRBJ2-7, with D unclear. Germline assignment: CDR1 SGHVS and CDR2 FQNEAQ. The V gene lost 5 bases and the J gene lost 7 bases, with 15 bases spanning the gap. CDR3 length equals 13 residues. In nucleotides, the CDR3 is TGTGCCAGCAGCCTCGGACCCGAAGGTGAGCAGTACTTC. It codes for CASSLGPEGEQYF.

V usage is TRBV6-1 and J usage is TRBJ2-4; D not resolved. Germline CDR1 reads MNHNS; CDR2 reads SASEGT. The CDR3 is 13 residues long. The germline V and J ends were trimmed by 4 bases and 6 bases, with 10 bases remaining between them. This chain's CDR3 is CASSVLVPNIQYF. The CDR3 nucleotides read TGTGCCAGCAGTGTCCTCGTGCCAAACATTCAGTACTTC.

V and J are TRBV19 and TRBJ2-2; D gene ambiguous. Germline assignment: CDR1 LNHDA and CDR2 SQIVND (reference sequence). This CDR3 comprises 14 residues. With 6 bases removed from V and 1 base from J, the gap between germline ends came to 9 bases. The CDR3 nucleotides read TGTGCCAGTAGACGCGAGCTGAACACCGGGGAGCTGTTTTTT. Translation gives CASRRELNTGELFF. Together with reference TRBV19 and TRBJ2-2, the CDR3 gives the full variable domain: DGGITQSPKYLFRKEGQNVTLSCEQNLNHDAMYWYRQDPGQGLRLIYYSQIVNDFQKGDIAEGYSVSREKKESFPLTVTSAQKNPTAFYLCASRRELNTGELFFGEGSRLTVL.

This chain connects TRBV18 to TRBJ2-3, with D unresolved. V lost 4 bases and J lost 1, with 6 bases in between. The CDR3 loop spans 13 amino acids. Germline V gene sequence: CDR1 KGHSH, CDR2 LQKENI. The CDR3, as DNA: TGTGCCAGCTCACAGACCCGCACAGATACGCAGTATTTT. It translates to CASSQTRTDTQYF.

The chain combines TRBV29-1 with TRBJ2-1, with TRBD2 matching over 8 bases. Trimming removed 4 bases from V and 4 bases from J; junction bases left unmatched: 6. CDR3 length: 14 amino acids. Germline CDR1 reads SQVTM; CDR2 reads ANQGSEA. CDR3 in DNA: TGCAGCGTTGGAACGGGAGGGGTTTACAATGAGCAGTTCTTC. Protein sequence: CSVGTGGVYNEQFF.

The chain joins TRBV19 to TRBJ2-7, with D uncertain. CDR1 LNHDA and CDR2 SQIVND come from the germline V gene (reference sequence). Trimming removed 6 bases at V and 5 bases at J, with 11 bases between. The CDR3 runs 12 residues. The CDR3 reads CASSPGGHEQYF. CDR3 sequence (DNA): TGTGCCAGTAGCCCGGGTGGACACGAGCAGTACTTC.

V is TRBV6-4 and J is TRBJ2-1, with 11 bases that match TRBD2. Trimming cost V 5 bases and J 9 bases; bases outside gene matches: 9. The CDR3 loop spans 15 amino acids. Germline assignment: CDR1 MRHNA and CDR2 SNTAGT. CDR3 bases: TGTGCCAGCAGTAAAACTAGCGGGAGTGGGGTTGAGCAGTTCTTC. Its protein is CASSKTSGSGVEQFF.

The chain employs TRBV6-5 and TRBJ2-4, with TRBD1 identical over 9 bases. V lost 5 bases to trimming and J lost 4 bases; unmatched junction nucleotides: 3. Germline CDR1 MNHEY, CDR2 SVGAGI. This CDR3 has 14 amino acids. Written as DNA, the CDR3 is TGTGCCAGCAGTCGTGGGACAGGGAAAAACATTCAGTACTTC. Translated, it gives CASSRGTGKNIQYF.